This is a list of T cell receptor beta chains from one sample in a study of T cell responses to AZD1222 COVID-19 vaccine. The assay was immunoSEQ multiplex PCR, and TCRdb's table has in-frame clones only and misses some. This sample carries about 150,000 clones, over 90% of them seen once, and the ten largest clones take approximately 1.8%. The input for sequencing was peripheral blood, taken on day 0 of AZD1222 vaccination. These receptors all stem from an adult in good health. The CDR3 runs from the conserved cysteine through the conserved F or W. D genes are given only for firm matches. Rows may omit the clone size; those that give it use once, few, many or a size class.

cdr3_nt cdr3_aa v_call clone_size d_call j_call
TGTGCCACCAGTGATGCGGGCCCTCGCGGGGAGCAGTACTTC CATSDAGPRGEQYF TRBV24-1 . . TRBJ2-7
TGCGCCAGCAGCCTACGGGTGGGATCCTACGAGCAGTACTTC CASSLRVGSYEQYF TRBV4-3 . . TRBJ2-7
TGTGCCAGCACCACCGGAGGGCAGACCCAGTACTTC CASTTGGQTQYF TRBV12-3/TRBV12-4 . . TRBJ2-5
TGTGCCAGCAGCTCAACGAGGGATTCACCCCTCCACTTT CASSSTRDSPLHF TRBV11-3 . . TRBJ1-6
TGTGCCAGCAGCCGCAGGGGGCTGAGCAATCAGCCCCAGCATTTT CASSRRGLSNQPQHF TRBV6-2/TRBV6-3 once TRBD1 TRBJ1-5
TGTGCCAGCAGCTTAGGGACTAGCGGGGGATATACTAGCACAGATACGCAGTATTTT CASSLGTSGGYTSTDTQYF TRBV7-9 . TRBD2 TRBJ2-3
TGTGCCACCAGCAGAGATGGCAGCTCCTACGAGCAGTACTTC CATSRDGSSYEQYF TRBV15 . . TRBJ2-7
TGTGCCAGCAGGGGGGAGGGTGGAAGGCACACTGAAGCTTTCTTT CASRGEGGRHTEAFF TRBV27 . . TRBJ1-1
TGTGCCAGCAGCTTGGCAGGGGGCGATGGCTACACCTTC CASSLAGGDGYTF TRBV7-9 . TRBD1 TRBJ1-2
TGTGCCAGCAGCTTAGGGGTGGGGGGCACTGAAGCTTTCTTT CASSLGVGGTEAFF TRBV7-9 . . TRBJ1-1
TGTGCCAGCAGTTTATCAGGGGATACGCAGTATTTT CASSLSGDTQYF TRBV27 . . TRBJ2-3
TGCGCCAGCAGCCCCCTTAGCGGTCCCAGCTCCTACAATGAGCAGTTCTTC CASSPLSGPSSYNEQFF TRBV4-1 . . TRBJ2-1
TGTGCCAGCAGCTTGACGGGATTCAATCAGCCCCAGCATTTT CASSLTGFNQPQHF TRBV7-9 . . TRBJ1-5
TGTGCCAGCAGACGCGGACAGGGAGAATCCTACGAGCAGTACTTC CASRRGQGESYEQYF TRBV7-2 . TRBD1 TRBJ2-7
TGTGCCAGCAGCCGACAGGGGGTTAGGGAGCCCCAGCATTTT CASSRQGVREPQHF TRBV5-4 . TRBD1 TRBJ1-5
TGTGCCAGCAGTTTAGGGCACAGGGTAGAGACCCAGTACTTC CASSLGHRVETQYF TRBV28 . . TRBJ2-5